The clone carrying this T cell receptor beta chain has only a few counts. Antigen: not known. Produced via immunoSEQ multiplex PCR; TCRdb's table is partial and in-frame only. The sample lists roughly 300,000 clones; about 87% were seen once. Germline V gene lookup returns CDR1 SEHNR and CDR2 FQNEAQ (reference sequence). The CDR3 is 13 residues long. V lost 1 base and J 7 bases, leaving 11 bases between the germline ends. The treatment is: 15 to 20 received Ad26.COV2.S at low or high dose, single or two shots; about 5 received placebo; per-sample allocation not given. At day 63 after the first vaccine or placebo injection, samples were drawn. These data come from a study of Ad26.COV2.S vaccination and SARS-CoV-2 variants. Looking at the study overall: A participant enrolled in the COV1001 Ad26.COV2.S trial arm provided the sample.

Findings and caveats of the study: Analytic work on TCR breadth and depth might have understated the full extent of total T cell responses.

The rearrangement uses TRBV7-9 and TRBJ2-7, with a possible D match to TRBD2 (6 bases). The sample here was peripheral blood, taken in a trial of Ad26.COV2.S vaccine versus placebo. This receptor was obtained from a person aged 18-60 years who received the Ad26.COV2.S COVID-19 vaccine or a placebo. The chain's CDR3 is CASSLVGEVEQYF. The CDR3 coding sequence is TGTGCCAGCAGCTTAGTTGGGGAGGTGGAGCAGTACTTC.